This T cell receptor beta chain was captured in a study of technical replicates of blood from a handful of donors. There are 14 residues in the CDR3. The germline gives CDR1 GTSNPN, CDR2 SVGIG (reference sequence). J gave up 2 bases and V 4 bases, and 6 bases lay outside the gene matches. Here immunoSEQ multiplex PCR was the method, and the copy in TCRdb shows in-frame clones only, minus some. The sample shows approximately 97,000 clones, 95% to 97% of them seen only once. The receptor was isolated from a human donor in good health. The source material was T cells isolated from PBMCs. The chain combines TRBV30 with TRBJ2-3; 7 bases are a match to TRBD2. For the CDR3, the DNA is TGTGCCTGGACCGGTGGGAGGGCCACAGATACGCAGTATTTT. As protein: CAWTGGRATDTQYF.